These 9 T cell receptor beta chains came from one sample sequenced in a study of shared clonotypes between healthy human individuals. Repertoires were generated with immunoSEQ multiplex PCR, while TCRdb's copy carries only in-frame clones and drops some. This sample has about 1.5 million clones; 95% to 99% occur once, and the top ten carry about 0.42%. Input material: naive CD4+ T cells sorted from blood. Regarding subset: CD45RA+ positively selected. The receptor set was obtained from a man younger than 40 in good health.

The V gene is TRBV6-6, the J gene TRBJ1-1; D gene ambiguous. The CDR3 extends over 15 amino acids. The V gene's germline CDR1 is MNHNY and CDR2 SVGAGI (reference sequence). The ends were cut back, 6 bases at V and 2 bases at J, with 16 bases in the middle. CDR3 loop: CASSRFTLSNTEAFF. The CDR3 nucleotides are TGTGCCAGCAGCCGTTTCACCCTCTCAAACACTGAAGCTTTCTTT.

This chain joins TRBV5-1 and TRBJ2-2; 9 bases map to TRBD1. The CDR3 has 17 residues. CDR1 and CDR2 from the germline V gene are SGHRS and YFSETQ. V lost 3 bases and J lost 5; bases outside the gene matches: 11. CDR3 nucleotide sequence: TGCGCCAGCAGCTCCGGCCCCCGGACAGGGGAGACCGGGGAGCTGTTTTTT. It encodes CASSSGPRTGETGELFF.

The chain has TRBV2 and TRBJ2-5; D not resolved. CDR3 length equals 13 residues. Germline V gene lookup returns CDR1 SNHLY and CDR2 FYNNEI. The V gene lost 8 bases and the J gene lost 11 bases, with 21 bases spanning the gap. The CDR3 protein is CASHHGVSIRQYF. The CDR3 region has the DNA TGTGCCAGCCATCATGGGGTATCCATACGGCAGTACTTC.

The rearrangement joins TRBV28 to TRBJ2-1, with TRBD1 as a possible D gene (6 bases). Germline CDR1 reads MDHEN; CDR2 reads SYDVKM. The V and J ends lost 5 bases and 0 bases respectively, with 14 bases between them. The CDR3 length is 16 residues. The CDR3 here is CASSLTGTSSYNEQFF. DNA of the CDR3: TGTGCCAGCAGTCTAACAGGGACGAGCTCCTACAATGAGCAGTTCTTC.

This chain joins TRBV30 and TRBJ1-2, with 7 nucleotides matching TRBD1. Per the germline V gene, CDR1 is GTSNPN and CDR2 is SVGIG (reference sequence). After removal of 4 bases from V and 2 bases from J, the junction contained 10 bases not matched to a gene. CDR3 length: 15 amino acids. The CDR3 protein is CAWNHLGQPNYGYTF. The CDR3 bases are TGTGCCTGGAACCACCTGGGACAGCCAAACTATGGCTACACCTTC.

The gene calls are TRBV18 and TRBJ2-1; perhaps TRBD1 as D (6 bases). This CDR3 has 18 amino acids. V lost 0 bases and J lost 0, with 15 bases in between. Per germline, CDR1 KGHSH and CDR2 LQKENI. This chain's CDR3 is CASSPPTGHSRSYNEQFF. DNA of the CDR3: TGTGCCAGCTCACCACCGACAGGACACAGCCGCTCCTACAATGAGCAGTTCTTC.

V and J are TRBV2 and TRBJ2-1, with D unresolved. CDR3 length: 12 amino acids. Trimming left V 6 bases short and J 6 bases short, with 9 bases between. Looked up from germline, CDR1 is SNHLY and CDR2 is FYNNEI. The CDR3 DNA sequence: TGTGCCAGCAGCTCAAACGTCAATGAGCAGTTCTTC. Translating it yields CASSSNVNEQFF.

This rearrangement joins TRBV7-3 to TRBJ1-2, with D unresolved. The CDR3 runs 13 residues. Deletions cut 5 bases from V and 0 bases from J, with 7 bases between. Germline assignment: CDR1 SGHTA and CDR2 FQGTGA. The CDR3 DNA reads TGTGCCAGCAGCGCCACAGCTAACTATGGCTACACCTTC. Translated: CASSATANYGYTF.

The table lists this clone with a count of one. This rearrangement joins TRBV6-4 to TRBJ2-1, with TRBD2 matching over 7 bases. V dropped 5 bases and J dropped 0; count of bases not matched to a gene: 4. Germline-derived CDR1 and CDR2 are MRHNA and SNTAGT. The CDR3 runs to 15 residues. The CDR3 here is CASSHGGSSYNEQFF. For the CDR3, the DNA is TGTGCCAGCAGTCATGGCGGGAGCTCCTACAATGAGCAGTTCTTC.